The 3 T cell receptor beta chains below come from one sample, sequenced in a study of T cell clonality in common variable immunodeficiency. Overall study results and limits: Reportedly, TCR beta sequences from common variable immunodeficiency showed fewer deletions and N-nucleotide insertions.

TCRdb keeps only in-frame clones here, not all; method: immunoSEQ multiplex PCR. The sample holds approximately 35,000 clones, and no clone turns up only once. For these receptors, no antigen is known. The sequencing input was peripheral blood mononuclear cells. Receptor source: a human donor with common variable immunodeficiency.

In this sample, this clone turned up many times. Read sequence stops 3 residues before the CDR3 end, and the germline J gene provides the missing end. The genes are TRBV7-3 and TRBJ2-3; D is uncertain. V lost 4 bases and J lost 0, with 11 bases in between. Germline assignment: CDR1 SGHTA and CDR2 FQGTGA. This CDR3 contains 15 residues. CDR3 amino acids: CASSSIHSSTDTQYF. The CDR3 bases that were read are TGTGCCAGCAGCTCTATCCACTCTAGCACAGATACG.

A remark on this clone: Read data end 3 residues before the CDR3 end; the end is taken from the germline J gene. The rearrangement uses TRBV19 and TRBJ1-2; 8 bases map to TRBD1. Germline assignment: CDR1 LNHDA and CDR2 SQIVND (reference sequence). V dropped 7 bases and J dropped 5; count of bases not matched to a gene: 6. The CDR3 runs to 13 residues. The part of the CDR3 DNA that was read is TGTGCCAGTACCACAACAGGGGGTTATGGC. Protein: CASTTTGGYG. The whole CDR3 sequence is CASTTTGGYGYTF.

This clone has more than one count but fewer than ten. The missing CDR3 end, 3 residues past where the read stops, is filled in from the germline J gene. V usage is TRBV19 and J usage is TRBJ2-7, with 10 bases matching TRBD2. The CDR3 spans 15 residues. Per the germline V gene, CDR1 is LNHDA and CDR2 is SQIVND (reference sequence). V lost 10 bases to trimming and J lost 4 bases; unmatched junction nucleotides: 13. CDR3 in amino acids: CATQDKGTSAYEQYF. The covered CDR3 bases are TGTGCCACCCAAGATAAAGGGACTAGCGCGTACGAG.